This TCR beta chain was identified in a study of shared clonotypes between healthy human individuals. In regard to this clone: Its antigen is undetermined.

Using immunoSEQ multiplex PCR, the repertoire was profiled, and TCRdb retains in-frame clones only, with some absent. Counted here are 550,000 to 850,000 clones, 55% to 75% occurring once; the ten biggest clones make up roughly 1.8%. Study-level results: Expectations were that clonotype sharing among donors would be affected by sequencing depth. Larger richness was generally estimated for naive than memory subsets.

Free of recent acute infections or vaccinations, the donors were healthy HIV-negative adults. The donors, all of them Caucasian adults, lived in Nashville, Tennessee. Germline V gives CDR1 MNHEY, CDR2 SMNVEV (reference sequence). The CDR3 runs to 15 residues. J gave up 7 bases and V 7 bases, and 10 bases lay outside the gene matches. Sequencing was performed on memory CD4+ T cells sorted from blood. Stated subset: CD45RA-negative fraction. This receptor was obtained from a woman in her 30s in good health. The chain is built from TRBV27 and TRBJ2-1; 10 bases agree with TRBD2. The CDR3 protein is CASTLFSGRRNEQFF. The CDR3 coding sequence is TGTGCCAGCACTCTCTTTAGCGGGAGGAGGAATGAGCAGTTCTTC.